These 32 T cell receptor beta chains were all obtained from the same sample, sequenced in a study of T cells in Graves' hyperthyroidism and ophthalmopathy. The TCR beta CDR3 regions underwent amplification using RNA transcripts as the source. An initial round of RT-PCR targeting the TCR CDR3 relied on the HTBI primer set. TCRdb reprocessed the multiplex PCR reads via MiXCR and lists one record per CDR3 protein. The data contain 370,000 or so distinct CDR3 sequences, roughly 14% of them seen just once; the ten biggest clones take up more than 20%. The specimen was blood. These receptors all come from a man aged 25-45 years with Graves' hyperthyroidism that later progressed to Graves' ophthalmopathy.

This clonotype was seen ten or more times. CDR3 sequence: CSARGGLMEETQYF. The DNA of the CDR3 is TGCAGTGCGCGGGGGGGCCTTATGGAAGAGACCCAGTACTTC. The J gene is TRBJ2-5, the V gene TRBV20-1, with 9 bases fitting TRBD2. V dropped 6 bases and J dropped 3; count of bases not matched to a gene: 8. The CDR3 runs 14 residues. In germline, CDR1 is DFQATT, CDR2 SNEGSKA (reference sequence).

This clonotype came up many times. Here the CDR3 DNA reads TGTGCCAGCCTCGCGGCCACAGATACGCAGTATTTT. The encoded protein is CASLAATDTQYF. The chain links TRBV2 to TRBJ2-3; D call uncertain. This CDR3 spans 12 amino acids. The germline V and J ends were trimmed by 8 bases and 2 bases, with 8 bases remaining between them. The germline V gene encodes CDR1 SNHLY and CDR2 FYNNEI.

This clonotype has at least ten counts. This sequence joins TRBV7-2 and TRBJ2-3; D is ambiguous. V dropped 0 bases and J dropped 1 base, with 8 bases sitting between them. CDR1 is SGHTA, CDR2 FQGNSA, per germline. The CDR3 runs 15 residues. Here the CDR3 reads CASSLALVGTDTQYF. The CDR3 coding sequence is TGTGCCAGCAGCTTAGCATTAGTCGGCACAGATACGCAGTATTTT.

This clonotype was picked up a small number of times. The rearrangement joins TRBV12-3 or TRBV12-4 to TRBJ1-6; D remains unclear. The germline V and J ends were trimmed by 6 bases and 8 bases, with 11 bases remaining between them. This CDR3 region has 13 residues. CDR3 loop: CASSQRRDSPLHF. CDR3 in DNA: TGTGCCAGCAGCCAAAGACGGGATTCACCCCTCCACTTT.

This clonotype was seen repeatedly, ten times or more. The chain is built from TRBV24-1 and TRBJ2-5; a possible D gene is TRBD2 (5 bases). CDR1 is KGHDR, CDR2 SFDVKD, per germline. This CDR3 comprises 15 residues. Trimming took off 3 bases at V and 5 bases at J, with 15 bases between the two ends. The CDR3 reads CATSDTRHGGETQYF. The CDR3, as DNA: TGTGCCACCAGTGATACCCGACATGGCGGGGAGACCCAGTACTTC.

Of note for this clonotype: One base away lies a much larger clone, so this may be a sequencing read error. The rearrangement joins TRBV11-3 to TRBJ1-1; 7 bases are a match to TRBD1. CDR1 is SGHNT and CDR2 is YENEEA in the germline V gene. The CDR3 runs 13 residues. V shed 6 bases and J 7 bases; nucleotides not matched to a gene: 8. CDR3 nucleotide sequence: TGTGCCAGCAGTTTGACCGGGACAGATGAAGCTTTCTTT. This encodes CASSLTGTDEAFF.

This clonotype appeared many times. The chain has TRBV12-5 and TRBJ2-5; D is unclear. CDR3 length: 15 amino acids. Trimming stripped 1 base from V and 1 base from J, with 10 bases between. Germline V gene sequence: CDR1 LGHNT, CDR2 FRNRAP. The CDR3 coding sequence is TGTGCTAGTGGTTTGGAGGCGGCAGGCCAAGAGACCCAGTACTTC. Amino acids: CASGLEAAGQETQYF.

This clonotype was observed many times. In DNA form, the CDR3 reads TGTGCCTGGAGGGAGGTGAATAACTATGGCTACACCTTC. This gives the protein CAWREVNNYGYTF. This chain connects TRBV30 to TRBJ1-2; D not certain. The V and J ends lost 3 bases and 1 base respectively, with 9 bases between them. The CDR3 runs to 13 residues. Per germline, CDR1 GTSNPN and CDR2 SVGIG (reference sequence).

This clonotype was seen at least ten times. This chain connects TRBV6-1 to TRBJ1-5; 8 bases are a match to TRBD1. J was trimmed by 6 bases and V by 6 bases; bases with no gene match: 7. The germline gives CDR1 MNHNS, CDR2 SASEGT. This CDR3 spans 14 amino acids. The CDR3 sequence: CASSPRGLGQPQHF. The CDR3 region has the DNA TGTGCCAGCAGCCCCAGGGGGCTCGGTCAGCCCCAGCATTTT.

This clonotype was detected ten times or more. The CDR3 spells CASSPPGGSGNTIYF. CDR3 sequence (DNA): TGTGCCAGCAGCCCACCAGGGGGCTCGGGAAACACCATATATTTT. V usage is TRBV3-1 and J usage is TRBJ1-3; 8 bases line up with TRBD1. Germline values: CDR1 LGHDT, CDR2 YNNKEL (reference sequence). The CDR3 contains 15 residues. Unmatched junction bases numbered 6, after V lost 4 bases and J lost 4 bases.

This clonotype came up many times. The chain uses TRBV12-3 or TRBV12-4 and TRBJ1-5; possibly TRBD1 for D (5 bases). There are 14 residues in the CDR3. With 0 bases removed from V and 4 bases from J, the gap between germline ends came to 7 bases. The CDR3 DNA reads as TGTGCCAGCAGTTTAGCGCCAGGGAATCAGCCCCAGCATTTT. Its translation is CASSLAPGNQPQHF.

This clonotype was seen many times. V and J are TRBV20-1 and TRBJ1-1, with TRBD1 as a possible D gene (5 bases). V lost 4 bases and J 1 base, leaving 16 bases between the germline ends. This CDR3 contains 15 residues. Germline V CDR1 and CDR2: DFQATT, SNEGSKA (reference sequence). CDR3: CSATRGAGRNTEAFF. The CDR3 DNA reads TGCAGTGCTACACGCGGGGCGGGTAGGAACACTGAAGCTTTCTTT.

Many counts were recorded for this clonotype. V is TRBV3-1 and J is TRBJ1-6; D not resolved. The germline gives CDR1 LGHDT, CDR2 YNNKEL (reference sequence). Trimming removed 1 base from V and 13 bases from J, with 14 bases in between. This CDR3 region has 14 residues. The CDR3 protein is CASSQAEAVGPLHF. The CDR3 DNA follows: TGTGCCAGCAGCCAAGCGGAGGCCGTTGGGCCCCTCCACTTT.

Many counts were recorded for this clonotype. The chain uses TRBV28 and TRBJ2-5, with unresolved D. Trimming left V 2 bases short and J 5 bases short, with 9 bases between. Germline-derived CDR1 and CDR2 are MDHEN and SYDVKM. The length of the CDR3 is 13 residues. CDR3 nucleotides: TGTGCCAGCAGTTTAATGGGGTCGGAGACCCAGTACTTC. The encoded protein is CASSLMGSETQYF.

The chain combines TRBV5-1 with TRBJ2-1; TRBD2 might be the D (6 bases). This CDR3 contains 16 residues. Trimming stripped 4 bases from V and 1 base from J, with 15 bases between. Germline CDR1 and CDR2: SGHRS and YFSETQ. The CDR3 loop is CASSPGETVSYNEQFF. CDR3 coding DNA: TGCGCCAGCAGCCCGGGGGAAACAGTTTCCTACAATGAGCAGTTCTTC. The full variable domain, in which reference TRBV5-1 and TRBJ2-1 provide the parts outside the CDR3, is KAGVTQTPRYLIKTRGQQVTLSCSPISGHRSVSWYQQTPGQGLQFLFEYFSETQRNKGNFPGRFSGRQFSNSRSEMNVSTLELGDSALYLCASSPGETVSYNEQFFGPGTRLTVL.

This clonotype was observed at least ten times. The rearrangement joins TRBV28 to TRBJ2-1; 8 nucleotides agree with TRBD1. The length of the CDR3 is 16 residues. The germline CDR1 and CDR2 sequences are MDHEN and SYDVKM. With 6 bases clipped from V and 5 bases from J, the junction kept 12 bases outside the gene matches. CDR3 sequence: CASSYYGAGGHNEQFF. For the CDR3, the DNA is TGTGCCAGCAGCTACTATGGGGCAGGGGGCCACAATGAGCAGTTCTTC.

This clonotype was seen at least ten times. V gene TRBV12-3 or TRBV12-4 combines with J gene TRBJ1-2; no clear D. The CDR3 totals 13 residues. V lost 6 bases and J lost 6, with 14 bases in between. In nucleotides, the CDR3 is TGTGCCAGCAGCGAAAGACAACGGAATGGCTACACCTTC. This encodes CASSERQRNGYTF.

This clonotype came up a few times. The gene calls are TRBV6-1 and TRBJ1-4, with a weak D call TRBD1 (5 bases). Trimming removed 8 bases from V and 4 bases from J, with 17 bases in between. Germline loops: CDR1 MNHNS, CDR2 SASEGT. There are 15 residues in the CDR3. This CDR3 is CASASGRGYNEKLFF. CDR3 DNA sequence: TGTGCCAGCGCGTCAGGGAGAGGATATAATGAAAAACTGTTTTTT.

The table lists this clonotype with many counts. The rearrangement joins TRBV2 to TRBJ2-5, with D unclear. This CDR3 contains 8 residues. The V and J ends lost 10 bases and 7 bases respectively, with 4 bases between them. CDR1 and CDR2 from the germline V gene are SNHLY and FYNNEI. CDR3 DNA: TGTGCCACTGGGACCCAGTACTTC. It is translated as CATGTQYF.

This clonotype appeared a few times. The gene calls are TRBV5-6 and TRBJ1-1; weak D call: TRBD1 (5 bases). This CDR3 is 15 amino acids long. The germline V gene has CDR1 SGHDT and CDR2 YYEEEE. With 2 bases removed from V and 1 base from J, the gap between germline ends came to 12 bases. The CDR3, as DNA: TGTGCCAGCAGCTTCCAGGGATCACCGAACACTGAAGCTTTCTTT. Protein product: CASSFQGSPNTEAFF.

This clonotype showed up just a few times. A much larger clone lies one base from this, so it may be a read error. The chain has TRBV28 and TRBJ1-1; D uncertain. The V end lost 5 bases, the J end lost 5 bases, and 12 bases lay between the germline ends. Germline-derived CDR1 and CDR2 are MDHEN and SYDVKM. This CDR3 has 13 amino acids. The CDR3 sequence is CASSVEVCTEAFF. CDR3 DNA: TGTGCCAGCAGTGTCGAAGTCTGTACTGAAGCTTTCTTT.

The chain is built from TRBV5-5 and TRBJ1-2; TRBD1 agrees at 8 bases. V dropped 4 bases and J dropped 7; count of bases not matched to a gene: 12. The germline gives CDR1 SGHKS, CDR2 YYEKEE (reference sequence). The CDR3 length is 15 residues. The CDR3 region is CASSQAGGKVFGYTF. Written as DNA, the CDR3 is TGTGCCAGCAGCCAAGCAGGGGGCAAGGTGTTTGGCTACACCTTC.

The CDR3 region is CASSLGHAREQYF. CDR3 coding DNA: TGTGCCAGCAGCCTCGGGCATGCCAGGGAGCAGTACTTC. The chain is built from TRBV3-1 and TRBJ2-7; no clear D gene. V shed 4 bases and J shed 7 bases, with 14 bases lying between them. The CDR3 is made up of 13 amino acids. Germline V CDR1 and CDR2: LGHDT, YNNKEL (reference sequence).

This clonotype has ten or more counts. V usage is TRBV7-9 and J usage is TRBJ2-5; no clear D gene. This CDR3 has 14 amino acids. Trimming left V 2 bases short and J 1 base short, with 8 bases between. Germline V gene data show CDR1 as SEHNR and CDR2 as FQNEAQ (reference sequence). The CDR3: CASSLRASQETQYF. As DNA, the CDR3 is TGTGCCAGCAGCTTACGCGCCTCCCAAGAGACCCAGTACTTC.

This clonotype was seen at least ten times. The V gene is TRBV11-3, the J gene TRBJ2-5; the D is unclear. V gave up 5 bases and J gave up 2 bases, with 3 bases separating them. The CDR3 runs 11 residues. Germline V gene lookup returns CDR1 SGHNT and CDR2 YENEEA. The CDR3 DNA sequence: TGTGCCAGCAGCCAACAAGAGACCCAGTACTTC. It translates to CASSQQETQYF.

This clonotype was seen at least ten times. The rearrangement uses TRBV12-3 or TRBV12-4 and TRBJ2-3; no firm D call. V gave up 10 bases and J gave up 0 bases, with 17 bases separating them. There are 15 residues in the CDR3. This CDR3 is CATSTPATSTDTQYF. The DNA of the CDR3 is TGTGCCACCTCAACCCCAGCTACTAGCACAGATACGCAGTATTTT.

This clonotype came up a few times. The chain is built from TRBV5-5 and TRBJ1-5; tentative D call: TRBD1 (5 bases). V shed 5 bases and J shed 0 bases, with 12 bases lying between them. Looked up from germline, CDR1 is SGHKS and CDR2 is YYEKEE (reference sequence). The length of the CDR3 is 15 residues. CDR3 DNA sequence: TGTGCCAGCAGGCTCGGGACGGATAGCAATCAGCCCCAGCATTTT. It yields the protein CASRLGTDSNQPQHF.

This clonotype was observed many times. This sequence joins TRBV7-9 and TRBJ2-2; D is ambiguous. Per the germline V gene, CDR1 is SEHNR and CDR2 is FQNEAQ (reference sequence). V gave up 5 bases and J gave up 3 bases, with 10 bases separating them. This CDR3 is built from 14 residues. CDR3 coding DNA: TGTGCCAGCAGCCCCCTTAGGTACACCGGGGAGCTGTTTTTT. Translated: CASSPLRYTGELFF.

As for this clonotype: Given a much more abundant clone one base away, this may be a read error. The chain links TRBV10-3 to TRBJ2-3; tentatively, D is TRBD1 (5 bases). V was pared by 10 bases and J by 1 base, with 6 bases between. The length of the CDR3 is 11 residues. The germline V gene has CDR1 ENHRY and CDR2 SYGVKD. The CDR3 reads CATRGTDTQYF. In DNA form, the CDR3 reads TGTGCCACCAGGGGCACAGATACGCAGTATTTT.

This chain joins TRBV9 and TRBJ2-5; no clear D. The germline V gene encodes CDR1 SGDLS and CDR2 YYNGEE. CDR3 length: 14 residues. V was clipped by 0 bases and J by 3 bases, with 9 bases between them. The chain's CDR3 is CASSVGQEKETQYF. CDR3 DNA sequence: TGTGCCAGCAGCGTAGGTCAGGAAAAAGAGACCCAGTACTTC.

This chain connects TRBV20-1 to TRBJ1-5; the D is unclear. The V end was cut by 5 bases, the J end by 6 bases, with 20 bases between. CDR1 DFQATT and CDR2 SNEGSKA come from the germline V gene (reference sequence). The CDR3 is 15 residues long. CDR3 residues: CSAEDGLGPGQPQHF. CDR3 nucleotide sequence: TGCAGTGCTGAAGACGGACTTGGACCGGGTCAGCCCCAGCATTTT.

The table lists this clonotype with a few counts. The chain has TRBV28 and TRBJ2-7; TRBD1 matches 9 bases. The CDR3 runs 15 residues. V dropped 6 bases and J dropped 3; count of bases not matched to a gene: 9. Germline V lookup: CDR1 MDHEN, CDR2 SYDVKM. DNA for the CDR3: TGTGCCAGCAGCCCAGGAGACAGGGGGAACTACGAGCAGTACTTC. Its translation is CASSPGDRGNYEQYF.